This T cell receptor (beta chain) appears in the sequencing data of a study of brain T cells in children with intractable seizures. Study outcomes and limitations: Patients' HCMV serostatus was unknown; virus specificity rests on CDR3 similarity alone. Pre- and post-surgery blood differed in depth, so pre-surgery absences may be undersampling.

Time point here: blood from clinic visit 5 months post-surgery; TSC patient then seizure free. Surgery cases with the highest brain T cell transcript signatures were chosen for sequencing. Pre-surgery treatment included at least one anti-epileptic drug. With regard to this clone: Its antigen is currently unknown.

Clones were sequenced by immunoSEQ multiplex PCR, and TCRdb holds only the in-frame ones, with some missing. Of about 340,000 clones detected, 85% to 95% appear once; the ten largest clones hold 4.5% to 7%. V was pared by 2 bases and J by 4 bases, with 9 bases between. Germline CDR1 MNHEY, CDR2 SMNVEV (reference sequence). CDR3 length: 14 amino acids. The clonotype originates from a boy in the first two years of life with tuberous sclerosis and intractable seizures. The chain links TRBV27 to TRBJ1-3; a possible D gene is TRBD1 (5 bases). The sequencing here drew on peripheral blood, taken around 5 months after surgery. The CDR3 nucleotides are TGTGCCAGCAGTTTAGGGGGGAGCGGAAACACCATATATTTT. Residues: CASSLGGSGNTIYF.